This TCR beta chain derives from a study of blood T cell repertoires in COVID-19. About the research overall: Samples representing acute and convalescent COVID-19 were sourced from the United States, Italy and Spain. PBMCs, B-cell-depleted T cells, or T cells were the source of the cDNA or gDNA that made up the material.

The CDR3 extends over 14 amino acids. The germline V gene encodes CDR1 SGHTA and CDR2 FQGTGA. Unmatched junction bases numbered 3, after V lost 5 bases and J lost 5 bases. Original methodology: Estimates of nucleated cell counts were drawn from the amplification of reference gene primers. Sequencing was performed with immunoSEQ multiplex PCR; in TCRdb, only in-frame clones are kept and a portion is missing. Clonal size and the V and J genes are those of that table, whereas D and trimming came from the DNA. The sample holds approximately 90,000 clones, 87% seen once. This TCR derives from a woman of 80 years or more with acute or convalescent COVID-19. Sequencing used peripheral blood. The rearrangement uses TRBV7-3 and TRBJ2-2; 9 bases match TRBD1. This CDR3 reads CASSQGQGTGELFF. The CDR3 DNA is TGTGCCAGCAGCCAGGGACAGGGTACCGGGGAGCTGTTTTTT.